This T cell receptor beta chain emerged from a study of blood T cell repertoires in COVID-19. Study as a whole: Italy, Spain and the United States were the sources of the convalescent and acute COVID-19 samples.

Original data processing: Reference gene primer amplification gave nucleated cell count estimates. TCRdb keeps only in-frame clones here, not all; method: immunoSEQ multiplex PCR. D and trimming come from the DNA, and the V and J calls and clone size come from that table. The repertoire consists of 200,000 to 250,000 clones, with 70% to 90% occurring once and the leading ten covering under 6.5%. The CDR3 contains 15 residues. V lost 0 bases to trimming and J lost 3 bases; unmatched junction nucleotides: 4. The germline V gene encodes CDR1 LGHNA and CDR2 YSLEER. The TCR comes from a man between 60 and 70 years old with acute or convalescent COVID-19. Specimen: peripheral blood. V and J are TRBV4-3 and TRBJ1-2; 7 bases agree with TRBD1. DNA for the CDR3: TGCGCCAGCAGCCAAGACCAAGGGGGCGACTATGGCTACACCTTC. Residues: CASSQDQGGDYGYTF.